This passage covers 9 T cell receptor beta chains from one sample sequenced in a study of lung T cells in sarcoidosis with Löfgren's syndrome. One entry per CDR3 protein, called by TCRdb with MiXCR from the reads. This table has about 20,000 distinct CDR3 sequences, about 20% appearing once. The material sequenced was CD4+ T cells from PBMCs. These receptors all come from a human donor with sarcoidosis (Löfgren's syndrome or another form), or a control subject (not recorded which).

Of note for this clonotype: Relative to the germline gene, one junction end is altered; a read error may explain this. The rearrangement links TRBV6-2 or TRBV6-3 to TRBJ1-4; unclear D gene. The germline gives CDR1 MNHEY, CDR2 SVGEGT. The CDR3 is made up of 11 amino acids. The CDR3 bases are TGCGCCAGCGGTGGCCGCGAAAAACTGTTTTTT. It yields the protein CASGGREKLFF.

The sample holds many counts of this clonotype. The J gene is TRBJ2-5, the V gene TRBV6-1; D gene ambiguous. The CDR3 runs 13 residues. Trimming removed 6 bases at V and 4 bases at J, with 12 bases between. CDR1 is MNHNS, CDR2 SASEGT, per germline. This chain's CDR3 is CASRRRPRETQYF. In nucleotides, the CDR3 is TGTGCCAGCAGGCGCCGGCCTAGAGAGACCCAGTACTTC.

This clonotype was recorded at least ten times. The chain is built from TRBV6-1 and TRBJ2-7, with 8 bases fitting TRBD1. The V and J ends lost 2 bases and 6 bases, in that order; junction bases with no gene match: 9. Germline V gene data show CDR1 as MNHNS and CDR2 as SASEGT. The length of the CDR3 is 15 residues. This chain's CDR3 is CASSERRGQGGEQYF. The CDR3 DNA is TGTGCCAGCAGTGAACGTCGCGGACAGGGTGGCGAGCAGTACTTC.

This clonotype was counted at least ten times. V usage is TRBV3-1 and J usage is TRBJ2-1, with D possibly TRBD1 on 6 matching bases. V was shortened by 4 bases and J by 4 bases, with 14 bases between the two germline ends. Germline CDR1 is LGHDT and CDR2 is YNNKEL (reference sequence). The length of the CDR3 is 15 residues. The CDR3 protein is CASSRRRTVYNEQFF. The CDR3 nucleotides read TGTGCCAGCAGCCGGAGGCGGACAGTATACAATGAGCAGTTCTTC.

This clonotype was seen ten or more times. The chain carries TRBV24-1 and TRBJ2-1, with 7 nucleotides matching TRBD2. Trimming at V came to 12 bases and at J to 4 bases, leaving 11 bases not matched to a gene. This CDR3 contains 14 residues. In germline, CDR1 is KGHDR, CDR2 SFDVKD. The DNA for the CDR3 is TGTGCCCCCTGGGGGGACTACCCGTACAATGAGCAGTTCTTC. Translating it yields CAPWGDYPYNEQFF.

This clonotype is medium-sized within its sample. The genes are TRBV7-8 and TRBJ1-1; D is unresolved. Germline V lookup: CDR1 SGHVS, CDR2 FQNEAQ. The CDR3 is made up of 14 amino acids. Trimming stripped 0 bases from V and 4 bases from J, with 9 bases between. The CDR3 reads CASSLAFWGTEAFF. The CDR3 DNA reads TGTGCCAGCAGCTTAGCCTTCTGGGGCACTGAAGCTTTCTTT.

This clonotype came up many times. The chain carries TRBV5-1 and TRBJ1-6, with TRBD1 matching over 7 bases. The ends lost 4 bases at V and 7 bases at J; junction bases unmatched: 11. This CDR3 is 16 amino acids long. Germline values: CDR1 SGHRS, CDR2 YFSETQ. CDR3 DNA: TGCGCCAGCAGCATCGAAACCGGGACAGCGAATTCACCCCTCCACTTT. Translating it yields CASSIETGTANSPLHF.

This clonotype was counted between two and nine times. The CDR3 DNA reads as TGTGCCAGCAGCGTAGGATCTGGGACAAGGCCCGCGCAGTACTTC. Translating gives CASSVGSGTRPAQYF. The chain recombines TRBV9 with TRBJ2-7, with D possibly being TRBD1 (6 bases). Germline values: CDR1 SGDLS, CDR2 YYNGEE. Trimming shortened V by 0 bases and J by 9 bases, and 19 bases separated the two germline ends. The CDR3 runs to 15 residues.

This clonotype was picked up many times. The chain combines TRBV28 with TRBJ1-1; D uncertain. Per germline, CDR1 MDHEN and CDR2 SYDVKM. The CDR3 spans 16 residues. The ends were cut back, 6 bases at V and 0 bases at J, with 17 bases in the middle. In nucleotides, the CDR3 is TGTGCCAGCAGCCCTCATATTATAGTAATGAACACTGAAGCTTTCTTT. Residues: CASSPHIIVMNTEAFF. Complete variable domain (other parts from reference TRBV28 and TRBJ1-1): DVKVTQSSRYLVKRTGEKVFLECVQDMDHENMFWYRQDPGLGLRLIYFSYDVKMKEKGDIPEGYSVSREKKERFSLILESASTNQTSMYLCASSPHIIVMNTEAFFGQGTRLTVV.